Shown below are 30 T cell receptor beta chains from a single sample sequenced in a study of Graves' ophthalmopathy and Graves' hyperthyroidism. From RNA, the CDR3 regions of TCR beta chains were amplified and sequenced. Second-round multiplex PCR followed a first-round RT-PCR using HTBI primers. TCRdb fed the multiplex PCR reads into MiXCR, producing one record per CDR3 protein. The data contain over 650,000 distinct CDR3 sequences, approximately 39% of them singletons. What was sequenced was peripheral blood. The receptors here all came from an adult man with Graves' ophthalmopathy.

Many counts were recorded for this clonotype. The V call is TRBV30, the J call TRBJ1-2; D not resolved. V was trimmed by 4 bases and J by 0 bases, leaving 3 bases between them. Germline CDR1 is GTSNPN and CDR2 is SVGIG (reference sequence). CDR3 length: 11 amino acids. Written as DNA, the CDR3 is TGTGCCTGGACAGCTAACTATGGCTACACCTTC. It specifies CAWTANYGYTF.

A word on this clonotype: A much larger clone is a single base away; this may be a read error. CDR3 nucleotides: TGTGCCGGCAGCTTAGCGGGCAGGGGGCAGCCCCAGCATTTT. This encodes CAGSLAGRGQPQHF. The genes are TRBV9 and TRBJ1-5, with 7 bases identical to TRBD1. Germline V CDR1 and CDR2: SGDLS, YYNGEE. CDR3 size: 14 residues.

The chain recombines TRBV7-2 with TRBJ1-2; 8 bases are a match to TRBD1. Germline assignment: CDR1 SGHTA and CDR2 FQGNSA. V lost 1 base to trimming and J lost 7 bases; unmatched junction nucleotides: 2. The CDR3 is 13 residues long. In nucleotides, the CDR3 is TGTGCCAGCAGCTTAGGACAGGGGACTGGCTACACCTTC. This gives the protein CASSLGQGTGYTF.

V gene TRBV10-3 combines with J gene TRBJ1-1; D not certain. Deletions cut 6 bases from V and 1 base from J, with 6 bases between. Germline V gives CDR1 ENHRY, CDR2 SYGVKD. The CDR3 has 12 residues. This CDR3 is CAIRDENTEAFF. The CDR3 DNA sequence: TGTGCCATCAGGGACGAGAACACTGAAGCTTTCTTT.

This clonotype was seen repeatedly, ten times or more. This rearrangement joins TRBV7-9 to TRBJ1-2; TRBD1 aligns across 9 bases. V was pared by 5 bases and J by 6 bases, with 10 bases of the junction left unmatched. The CDR3 consists of 15 residues. Germline assignment: CDR1 SEHNR and CDR2 FQNEAQ (reference sequence). CDR3 in amino acids: CASSPRLTGGDGYTF. Written as DNA, the CDR3 is TGTGCCAGCAGCCCCAGATTAACAGGGGGCGATGGCTACACCTTC.

The sample holds many counts of this clonotype. The rearrangement links TRBV12-3 or TRBV12-4 to TRBJ2-5, with 9 bases identical to TRBD1. J gave up 5 bases and V 6 bases, and 10 bases lay outside the gene matches. This CDR3 spans 15 amino acids. DNA of the CDR3: TGTGCCAGCAGCCCCCGGTACAGGGGGCGTGAGACCCAGTACTTC. Amino acids: CASSPRYRGRETQYF.

This clonotype was detected a few times. V usage is TRBV12-3 or TRBV12-4 and J usage is TRBJ2-7, with TRBD1 matching over 9 bases. J lost 0 bases, V lost 1 base, and 10 bases had no gene match. The CDR3 runs 18 residues. CDR3 amino acids: CASSLVPGQGPGSYEQYF. CDR3 nucleotides: TGTGCCAGCAGTTTAGTCCCGGGACAGGGACCCGGCTCCTACGAGCAGTACTTC.

Regarding this clonotype: A read error may produce the germline difference seen at one junction end. The chain joins TRBV10-3 to TRBJ2-7; D not certain. The J call is doubtful: the DNA matches TRBJ2-1 better. CDR1 and CDR2 from the germline V gene are ENHRY and SYGVKD. The CDR3 runs 16 residues. Here the CDR3 DNA reads TGTGCCAGCAGTGGCAACTCGAAGCCGTTCTACAATGAGCAGTTCTTC. This codes for CASSGNSKPFYNEQFF.

The chain employs TRBV7-9 and TRBJ2-2; D gene ambiguous. The CDR3 has 18 residues. Trimming left V 5 bases short and J 0 bases short, with 19 bases between. The V gene's germline CDR1 is SEHNR and CDR2 FQNEAQ (reference sequence). The CDR3, as DNA: TGTGCCAGCAGCACGACCGTCTCAGAGATAGCGAACACCGGGGAGCTGTTTTTT. This codes for CASSTTVSEIANTGELFF.

Worth noting for this clonotype: A much larger clone lies one base from this, so it may be a read error. The genes are TRBV20-1 and TRBJ1-2; D perhaps matches TRBD1 (5 bases). Germline V lookup: CDR1 DFQATT, CDR2 SNEGSKA (reference sequence). The V and J ends lost 6 bases and 2 bases respectively, with 16 bases between them. The CDR3 is 14 residues long. The CDR3 DNA sequence: TGCAGTGCAACTCCCACTGACAGCAACTATGGCTACACCTTC. Protein product: CSATPTDSNYGYTF.

This clonotype occurred once. The chain employs TRBV29-1 and TRBJ1-1, with D maybe TRBD1 (5 bases). The CDR3 extends over 14 amino acids. Germline V lookup: CDR1 SQVTM, CDR2 ANQGSEA. Trimming removed 6 bases from V and 1 base from J, with 15 bases in between. The CDR3 coding sequence is TGCAGCGTGTGGGGGTCGACGGGGAACACTGAAGCTTTCTTT. Encoded protein: CSVWGSTGNTEAFF.

This clonotype was counted between two and nine times. V and J are TRBV7-8 and TRBJ1-3, with unresolved D. This CDR3 is built from 16 residues. Germline V gene data show CDR1 as SGHVS and CDR2 as FQNEAQ. V was trimmed by 1 base and J by 0 bases, leaving 10 bases between them. CDR3 residues: CASSLVSGSSGNTIYF. DNA of the CDR3: TGTGCCAGCAGCTTAGTTAGCGGATCCTCTGGAAACACCATATATTTT.

This clonotype was picked up many times. The gene calls are TRBV10-2 and TRBJ2-7; 13 bases are a match to TRBD2. Germline CDR1 reads WSHSY; CDR2 reads SAAADI. The CDR3 covers 13 residues. Trimming took 8 bases from V and 5 from J; bases not matched to a gene: 3. The CDR3 bases are TGCGCCAGCTGGACTAGCGGGAGCGACGAGCAGTACTTC. This encodes CASWTSGSDEQYF.

This clonotype was observed a handful of times. The genes are TRBV20-1 and TRBJ2-7; 9 bases fit TRBD2. The length of the CDR3 is 17 residues. With 0 bases clipped from V and 3 bases from J, the junction kept 12 bases outside the gene matches. Germline CDR1 and CDR2: DFQATT and SNEGSKA (reference sequence). In nucleotides, the CDR3 is TGCAGTGCTAGAGAAGCTTCCGGCGGGGGGGAGAACTACGAGCAGTACTTC. It translates to CSAREASGGGENYEQYF.

This clonotype occurred many times. This chain connects TRBV2 to TRBJ1-1; tentatively, D is TRBD1 (6 bases). Germline CDR1 reads SNHLY; CDR2 reads FYNNEI. The V and J ends lost 4 bases and 6 bases respectively, with 12 bases between them. The CDR3 covers 13 residues. The CDR3 DNA reads as TGTGCCAGCAGTGGGGGGGCTGGAGCTGAAGCTTTCTTT. Its translation is CASSGGAGAEAFF.

This clonotype was recorded a few times. A read error may be the cause here, since a much bigger clone is one base away. The chain carries TRBV12-3 or TRBV12-4 and TRBJ1-1; D ambiguous. V was trimmed by 4 bases and J by 13 bases, leaving 16 bases between them. The CDR3 consists of 12 residues. DNA of the CDR3: TGTGCCAGCAGTTCGGACGCTAAGTTAGTTTTCTTT. Amino acids: CASSSDAKLVFF.

The genes are TRBV7-2 and TRBJ1-4, with TRBD1 matching 12 bases. CDR1 and CDR2 (germline): SGHTA, FQGNSA. V shed 5 bases and J 2 bases; nucleotides not matched to a gene: 18. The CDR3 is made up of 21 amino acids. CDR3 sequence reads: CASSPATPGQGAASTNEKLFF. In DNA form, the CDR3 reads TGTGCCAGCAGCCCGGCCACGCCGGGACAGGGGGCCGCGAGCACTAATGAAAAACTGTTTTTT.

The genes are TRBV10-3 and TRBJ1-6, with D perhaps matching TRBD1 (5 bases). The CDR3 is 14 residues long. Germline CDR1 reads ENHRY; CDR2 reads SYGVKD. The germline V and J ends were trimmed by 5 bases and 8 bases, with 13 bases remaining between them. CDR3 sequence: CAISSGRSDSPLHF. CDR3 sequence (DNA): TGTGCCATCAGTTCGGGACGGAGCGATTCACCCCTCCACTTT.

This clonotype was counted at least ten times. CDR3 nucleotides: TGTGCCAGCAGACAGGGGGGGAGTGAAAAACTGTTTTTT. Translation gives CASRQGGSEKLFF. This rearrangement joins TRBV12-3 or TRBV12-4 to TRBJ1-4, with 8 bases aligning to TRBD1. V lost 6 bases to trimming and J lost 7 bases; unmatched junction nucleotides: 4. The CDR3 is made up of 13 amino acids.

This rearrangement joins TRBV7-9 to TRBJ1-2, with no clear D. Trimming took off 7 bases at V and 3 bases at J, with 12 bases between the two ends. The CDR3 is 13 residues long. Per germline, CDR1 SEHNR and CDR2 FQNEAQ (reference sequence). The CDR3 spells CASKPTGDYGYTF. The CDR3 DNA is TGTGCCAGCAAACCCACGGGAGACTATGGCTACACCTTC.

As to this clonotype: Possible read error: a much larger clone is one base away. The rearrangement links TRBV20-1 to TRBJ1-2; D gene unclear. The CDR3 loop spans 13 amino acids. Germline CDR1 DFQATT, CDR2 SNEGSKA (reference sequence). V was pared by 1 base and J by 7 bases, with 13 bases between. The CDR3 DNA sequence: TGCAGTGCTAGAGGTTACCGCGGAGGTGGCTACACCTTC. Its translation: CSARGYRGGGYTF.

This clonotype was seen a few times. J is TRBJ2-2 and V is TRBV5-1; D might be TRBD2 (5 bases). The length of the CDR3 is 15 residues. Trimming pared 3 bases from V and 4 bases from J, leaving 13 bases between. Germline V gives CDR1 SGHRS, CDR2 YFSETQ. CDR3 coding DNA: TGCGCCAGCAGCTCACTAGAGCTCGGCACCGGGGAGCTGTTTTTT. Its translation: CASSSLELGTGELFF.

This clonotype was detected many times. V and J are TRBV6-4 and TRBJ2-7; D uncertain. V lost 6 bases to trimming and J lost 10 bases, with 19 bases between them. Germline V gene sequence: CDR1 MRHNA, CDR2 SNTAGT. The CDR3 is 13 residues long. The CDR3 bases are TGTGCCAGCAGCCGCGTCGGCCTCTATCGACAGTACTTC. Residues: CASSRVGLYRQYF.

This clonotype was recorded at least ten times. The chain joins TRBV12-3 or TRBV12-4 to TRBJ1-2; tentatively, D is TRBD1 (5 bases). Trimming shortened V by 5 bases and J by 3 bases, and 13 bases separated the two germline ends. The CDR3 totals 14 residues. The CDR3 is CASSPSGGDYGYTF. CDR3 sequence (DNA): TGTGCCAGCAGTCCTTCTGGGGGGGACTATGGCTACACCTTC.

The gene calls are TRBV7-9 and TRBJ1-2; the D gene is possibly TRBD1 (5 bases). The ends were cut back, 5 bases at V and 0 bases at J, with 22 bases in the middle. From germline, CDR1 is SEHNR and CDR2 FQNEAQ (reference sequence). CDR3 length: 18 residues. CDR3 sequence (DNA): TGTGCCAGCAGCCATAACTCCGGGGCGGAAATTCCTAACTATGGCTACACCTTC. This sequence encodes CASSHNSGAEIPNYGYTF.

The chain joins TRBV14 to TRBJ1-2; no clear D gene. The V end lost 5 bases, the J end lost 8 bases, and 15 bases lay between the germline ends. The CDR3 is 13 residues long. Germline CDR1 is SGHDN and CDR2 is FVKESK. DNA for the CDR3: TGTGCCAGCAGCGTTGCGTCCGGGCCCGGCTACACCTTC. It encodes CASSVASGPGYTF.

The chain uses TRBV5-1 and TRBJ2-7, with 9 bases fitting TRBD2. The CDR3 runs to 14 residues. In germline, CDR1 is SGHRS, CDR2 YFSETQ. V shed 4 bases, J shed 4 bases, and the junction held 6 bases outside the gene matches. The CDR3 DNA reads TGCGCCAGCAGCCAGGCTAGCGGGGAATACGAGCAGTACTTC. Protein product: CASSQASGEYEQYF. The full variable domain, rest sourced from reference TRBV5-1 and TRBJ2-7, is KAGVTQTPRYLIKTRGQQVTLSCSPISGHRSVSWYQQTPGQGLQFLFEYFSETQRNKGNFPGRFSGRQFSNSRSEMNVSTLELGDSALYLCASSQASGEYEQYFGPGTRLTVT.

Many counts were recorded for this clonotype. The chain joins TRBV13 to TRBJ1-1; a possible D gene is TRBD1 (5 bases). From germline, CDR1 is PRHDT and CDR2 FYEKMQ (reference sequence). This CDR3 contains 13 residues. Trimming cost V 5 bases and J 3 bases, with 10 bases left between them. CDR3 sequence: CASSDSEYTEAFF. In nucleotides, the CDR3 is TGTGCCAGCAGCGACAGCGAATACACTGAAGCTTTCTTT.

This clonotype was counted at least ten times. The chain is built from TRBV6-6 and TRBJ1-1; 8 bases fit TRBD1. The CDR3 totals 14 residues. Trimming removed 6 bases from V and 8 bases from J; junction bases left unmatched: 11. CDR1 and CDR2 from the germline V gene are MNHNY and SVGAGI (reference sequence). The CDR3 nucleotides read TGTGCCAGCAGGCCAGGGGGCGATCGGGTCGAAGCTTTCTTT. Translating gives CASRPGGDRVEAFF.

The table lists this clonotype with many counts. The chain recombines TRBV15 with TRBJ1-1; D gene unclear. This CDR3 spans 13 amino acids. Germline V CDR1 and CDR2: LNHNV, YYDKDF (reference sequence). V lost 3 bases and J 5 bases, leaving 10 bases between the germline ends. The CDR3 nucleotides are TGTGCCACCAGCAGCAGTCGTAGAACTGAAGCTTTCTTT. Amino acids: CATSSSRRTEAFF.